One and the same sample provided the 14 T cell receptor beta chains below, sequenced in a study of cytomegalovirus exposure and HLA in healthy donors. The PCR ran on 60 Vbeta and 13 Jbeta primers. The method was immunoSEQ multiplex PCR; TCRdb's version includes in-frame clones alone and lacks a portion of them. This sample has fewer than 200,000 clones, with approximately 80% found just once. Input material: PBMCs. Receptors originate from a woman aged 45-65 years in good health and CMV-seropositive.

The chain has TRBV6-6 and TRBJ2-3, with 9 bases aligning to TRBD1. Germline CDR1 MNHNY, CDR2 SVGAGI (reference sequence). The CDR3 is made up of 16 amino acids. The V segment lost 11 bases and the J segment 2 bases; nucleotides outside the gene matches: 14. The CDR3 is CAAGTGQGFSTDTQYF. The CDR3 DNA is TGTGCCGCCGGCACGGGACAGGGATTTTCCACAGATACGCAGTATTTT.

This chain uses TRBV6-5 with TRBJ2-1; 8 bases are a match to TRBD2. The CDR3 covers 15 residues. The germline CDR1 and CDR2 sequences are MNHEY and SVGAGI. V lost 2 bases, J lost 8 bases, and 8 bases stayed unmatched. CDR3 sequence reads: CASSYRAGAKDEQFF. CDR3 nucleotide sequence: TGTGCCAGCAGTTACCGAGCGGGGGCTAAGGATGAGCAGTTCTTC.

The genes are TRBV4-1 and TRBJ2-1, with a weak D call TRBD2 (6 bases). Germline CDR1 reads MGHRA; CDR2 reads YSYEKL. Deletions cut 0 bases from V and 2 bases from J, with 14 bases between. The CDR3 has 17 amino acids. The CDR3 DNA sequence: TGCGCCAGCAGCCAAGATCGGGTAGCGGCTACCTACAATGAGCAGTTCTTC. Translated: CASSQDRVAATYNEQFF.

The chain uses TRBV30 and TRBJ2-5, with 9 bases identical to TRBD1. There are 16 residues in the CDR3. Germline assignment: CDR1 GTSNPN and CDR2 SVGIG (reference sequence). V lost 0 bases, J lost 2 bases, and 7 bases stayed unmatched. Here the CDR3 DNA reads TGTGCCTGGAGTGTAGGGGGGACAGGGATACAAGAGACCCAGTACTTC. Its translation: CAWSVGGTGIQETQYF.

The chain joins TRBV10-3 to TRBJ2-1, with a possible D match to TRBD2 (6 bases). Germline CDR1 ENHRY, CDR2 SYGVKD. There are 14 residues in the CDR3. Trimming left V 0 bases short and J 8 bases short, with 11 bases between. CDR3 sequence (DNA): TGTGCCATCAGTGAGTCAGGGCGGAGGGATGAGCAGTTCTTC. This translates into CAISESGRRDEQFF.

V is TRBV4-1 and J is TRBJ2-1, with TRBD1 identical over 11 bases. There are 15 residues in the CDR3. Per the germline V gene, CDR1 is MGHRA and CDR2 is YSYEKL. J was trimmed by 8 bases and V by 2 bases; bases with no gene match: 5. The CDR3 here is CASSQQDRGLDEQFF. The CDR3, as DNA: TGCGCCAGCAGCCAACAGGACAGGGGGCTCGATGAGCAGTTCTTC.

This chain links TRBV7-9 with TRBJ1-1; no definite D call. The CDR3 is made up of 13 amino acids. The V and J ends lost 3 bases and 11 bases respectively, with 16 bases between them. Germline CDR1 is SEHNR and CDR2 is FQNEAQ (reference sequence). CDR3 amino acids: CASSLEGTATAFF. Here the CDR3 DNA reads TGTGCCAGCAGCTTGGAGGGAACGGCAACGGCTTTCTTT.

This clone was picked up a small number of times. The chain has TRBV28 and TRBJ1-4; 7 nucleotides match TRBD1. Trimming cost V 7 bases and J 8 bases; bases outside gene matches: 4. From germline, CDR1 is MDHEN and CDR2 SYDVKM. The CDR3 is made up of 12 amino acids. The CDR3 is CASNRGGEKLFF. CDR3 coding DNA: TGTGCCAGCAACAGGGGCGGCGAAAAACTGTTTTTT.

The chain recombines TRBV19 with TRBJ2-1; no definite D call. The V and J ends lost 3 bases and 0 bases respectively, with 9 bases between them. Per germline, CDR1 LNHDA and CDR2 SQIVND (reference sequence). CDR3 size: 15 residues. The CDR3 loop is CASSIRFSSYNEQFF. The CDR3 DNA reads TGTGCCAGTAGTATCCGGTTTAGCTCCTACAATGAGCAGTTCTTC.

The chain uses TRBV6-5 and TRBJ1-1; 8 bases are a match to TRBD1. With V trimmed by 6 bases and J by 6 bases, 9 bases remained unmatched. Germline V gene sequence: CDR1 MNHEY, CDR2 SVGAGI. CDR3 size: 14 residues. Written as DNA, the CDR3 is TGTGCCAGCAGCTCGCAGGGGGCCGGGGCTGAAGCTTTCTTT. Translated: CASSSQGAGAEAFF.

The rearrangement joins TRBV6-1 to TRBJ1-2; TRBD1 agrees at 10 bases. The CDR3 contains 16 residues. V gave up 2 bases and J gave up 4 bases; unmatched junction bases: 7. The germline V gene has CDR1 MNHNS and CDR2 SASEGT. CDR3 bases: TGTGCCAGCAGTGAATCCGGGACAGGGGCCCGCTATGGCTACACCTTC. This codes for CASSESGTGARYGYTF.

The chain combines TRBV18 with TRBJ2-1, with a tentative D call TRBD1 (6 bases). The germline CDR1 and CDR2 sequences are KGHSH and LQKENI. The V end lost 4 bases, the J end lost 2 bases, and 12 bases lay between the germline ends. The length of the CDR3 is 15 residues. The CDR3 nucleotides are TGTGCCAGCTCACTACAGGGCCCCCCCTACAATGAGCAGTTCTTC. Protein sequence: CASSLQGPPYNEQFF.

V is TRBV15 and J is TRBJ2-5; D remains unclear. V lost 9 bases to trimming and J lost 5 bases, with 16 bases between them. This CDR3 contains 13 residues. Germline CDR1 LNHNV, CDR2 YYDKDF (reference sequence). Here the CDR3 reads CATSERRFETQYF. The CDR3 coding sequence is TGTGCCACGTCAGAGAGGCGGTTTGAGACCCAGTACTTC.

The chain has TRBV5-4 and TRBJ2-7, with a possible D match to TRBD1 (5 bases). Trimming took 0 bases from V and 3 from J, leaving 10 bases between them. The germline V gene encodes CDR1 SGHNT and CDR2 YYREEE (reference sequence). CDR3 length equals 14 residues. CDR3 nucleotides: TGTGCCAGCAGCTTGGATATGGGGCTCTACGAGCAGTACTTC. Protein: CASSLDMGLYEQYF. Variable domain in full (rest from reference TRBV5-4 and TRBJ2-7): ETGVTQSPTHLIKTRGQQVTLRCSSQSGHNTVSWYQQALGQGPQFIFQYYREEENGRGNFPPRFSGLQFPNYSSELNVNALELDDSALYLCASSLDMGLYEQYFGPGTRLTVT.